Each of the 26 T cell receptor beta chains below was sequenced from the same sample in a study of CD8+ T cells in alopecia areata. The treatment is: oral pan-JAK inhibitor, 5-10 mg twice daily. RNA, once extracted, was reverse transcribed into cDNA for use as the sequencing template. Measured with immunoSEQ multiplex PCR; TCRdb has only the in-frame clones, and not every one. In the table there are 250,000 to 350,000 clones, roughly 63% of which are singletons. This material consisted of CD4+ T cells sorted from blood, taken at approximately week 52, from a patient treated with tofacitinib. The receptors derive from a human donor with alopecia areata.

This clone was seen many times. The genes are TRBV7-2 and TRBJ1-2, with D perhaps matching TRBD1 (5 bases). Between the trimmed V and J ends, which lost 2 bases and 4 bases, there was a span of 8 bases. The CDR3 extends over 13 amino acids. The V gene's germline CDR1 is SGHTA and CDR2 FQGNSA. CDR3 residues: CASSLPRGYGYTF. CDR3 DNA sequence: TGTGCCAGCAGCTTACCAAGGGGCTATGGCTACACCTTC.

This clone was observed a few times. CDR3 nucleotides: TGTGCCAGCAGCTTAGTGCAGGGGCAACAAGAGACCCAGTACTTC. The encoded protein is CASSLVQGQQETQYF. The chain couples TRBV7-9 to TRBJ2-5, with a tentative D call TRBD1 (6 bases). Germline-derived CDR1 and CDR2 are SEHNR and FQNEAQ (reference sequence). CDR3 size: 15 residues. The V and J ends lost 1 base and 2 bases respectively, with 11 bases between them. Looking up the rest from reference TRBV7-9 and TRBJ2-5 gives the full variable domain: DTGVSQNPRHKITKRGQNVTFRCDPISEHNRLYWYRQTLGQGPEFLTYFQNEAQLEKSRLLSDRFSAERPKGSFSTLEIQRTEQGDSAMYLCASSLVQGQQETQYFGPGTRLLVL.

This sequence joins TRBV25-1 and TRBJ1-1; 7 bases match TRBD1. The length of the CDR3 is 14 residues. Germline V lookup: CDR1 MGHDK, CDR2 SYGVNS. The ends lost 7 bases at V and 6 bases at J; junction bases unmatched: 11. The chain's CDR3 is CASTSQGRTAEAFF. The CDR3 nucleotides are TGTGCCAGCACCTCACAGGGGCGAACGGCTGAAGCTTTCTTT. Filled out from reference TRBV25-1 and TRBJ1-1, the complete variable domain reads EADIYQTPRYLVIGTGKKITLECSQTMGHDKMYWYQQDPGMELHLIHYSYGVNSTEKGDLSSESTVSRIRTEHFPLTLESARPSHTSQYLCASTSQGRTAEAFFGQGTRLTVV.

J is TRBJ2-7 and V is TRBV2, with D unresolved. V was trimmed by 4 bases and J by 6 bases, leaving 13 bases between them. Germline V gene data show CDR1 as SNHLY and CDR2 as FYNNEI. CDR3 size: 13 residues. CDR3 region: CASSAKQRLEQYF. In nucleotides, the CDR3 is TGTGCCAGCAGTGCCAAACAAAGGCTCGAGCAGTACTTC.

The chain employs TRBV30 and TRBJ2-5; possible D gene TRBD2, 6 bases. With 4 bases removed from V and 7 bases from J, the gap between germline ends came to 13 bases. Germline V CDR1 and CDR2: GTSNPN, SVGIG (reference sequence). This CDR3 has 12 residues. CDR3 sequence (DNA): TGTGCCTGGACTGGGGGACTTGGGACCCAGTACTTC. It specifies CAWTGGLGTQYF.

The chain links TRBV28 to TRBJ1-2, with D possibly being TRBD1 (6 bases). The germline V gene has CDR1 MDHEN and CDR2 SYDVKM. V was trimmed by 7 bases and J by 2 bases, leaving 17 bases between them. This CDR3 is built from 15 residues. The CDR3 here is CASTSTGLLNYGYTF. In nucleotides, the CDR3 is TGTGCCAGCACGTCCACAGGGCTTTTGAACTATGGCTACACCTTC.

The table lists this clone with a few counts. CDR3 loop: CSVEGTSDEQFF. For the CDR3, the DNA is TGCAGCGTTGAGGGGACTAGCGATGAGCAGTTCTTC. This sequence joins TRBV29-1 and TRBJ2-1; 10 bases fit TRBD2. Losses at the gene ends were 3 bases for V and 8 bases for J; bases not matched to a gene: 1. The length of the CDR3 is 12 residues. From germline, CDR1 is SQVTM and CDR2 ANQGSEA.

In this sample, this clone turned up a few times. The chain couples TRBV10-3 to TRBJ2-7; perhaps TRBD1 as D (6 bases). Germline CDR1 and CDR2: ENHRY and SYGVKD. Trimming shortened V by 6 bases and J by 4 bases, and 10 bases separated the two germline ends. There are 12 residues in the CDR3. CDR3 DNA sequence: TGTGCCATCAGAAATCAGGGGTACGAGCAGTACTTC. Protein product: CAIRNQGYEQYF.

The chain employs TRBV27 and TRBJ2-2; TRBD1 is a possible D gene (5 bases). The V and J ends lost 6 bases and 7 bases respectively, with 15 bases between them. CDR3 length equals 14 residues. Germline V lookup: CDR1 MNHEY, CDR2 SMNVEV (reference sequence). DNA for the CDR3: TGTGCCAGCAGATGGGGCAGGGTGAGCGGGGAGCTGTTTTTT. Amino acid sequence: CASRWGRVSGELFF.

This chain joins TRBV6-6 and TRBJ1-6, with 7 bases that match TRBD1. V shed 4 bases and J 7 bases; nucleotides not matched to a gene: 4. This CDR3 comprises 14 residues. Germline CDR1 is MNHNY and CDR2 is SVGAGI (reference sequence). The CDR3 reads CASSLDRLNSPLHF. As DNA, the CDR3 is TGTGCCAGCAGTTTGGACAGGTTGAATTCACCCCTCCACTTT.

This clone has a single count. The rearrangement links TRBV5-4 to TRBJ2-3; the D is unclear. The CDR3 has 14 residues. The germline V gene has CDR1 SGHNT and CDR2 YYREEE (reference sequence). V lost 1 base, J lost 0 bases, and 6 bases lay in between. The CDR3 nucleotides read TGTGCCAGCAGCTTGACCCCTAGCACAGATACGCAGTATTTT. Translating it yields CASSLTPSTDTQYF.

This chain uses TRBV11-2 with TRBJ2-1, with D hard to call. CDR1 and CDR2 from the germline V gene are SGHAT and FQNNGV. The CDR3 consists of 15 residues. Deletions cut 5 bases from V and 0 bases from J, with 11 bases between. CDR3: CASSRQVSSYNEQFF. The CDR3, as DNA: TGTGCCAGCAGCAGGCAGGTTAGCTCCTACAATGAGCAGTTCTTC.

The chain employs TRBV29-1 and TRBJ2-3, with 9 positions matching TRBD2. Germline V gives CDR1 SQVTM, CDR2 ANQGSEA. CDR3 length equals 17 residues. J was trimmed by 2 bases and V by 7 bases; bases with no gene match: 16. CDR3 region: CSGSFFLAGSFTDTQYF. The CDR3 region has the DNA TGCAGCGGATCCTTCTTCCTAGCGGGGTCTTTCACAGATACGCAGTATTTT.

The chain has TRBV29-1 and TRBJ2-5; unclear D gene. This CDR3 contains 12 residues. Trimming stripped 6 bases from V and 5 bases from J, with 13 bases between. CDR1 and CDR2 (germline): SQVTM, ANQGSEA. CDR3 sequence (DNA): TGCAGCGTGGAGTCGGGTTGGGAGACCCAGTACTTC. It codes for CSVESGWETQYF.

This clone has only a few counts. Other nucleotide sequences in the sample specify the same CDR3. The chain employs TRBV15 and TRBJ1-1; the D is unclear. The V end lost 1 base, the J end lost 0 bases, and 3 bases lay between the germline ends. CDR1 LNHNV and CDR2 YYDKDF come from the germline V gene (reference sequence). The CDR3 spans 13 residues. DNA for the CDR3: TGTGCCACCAGCAGAGGACTGAACACTGAAGCTTTCTTT. The encoded protein is CATSRGLNTEAFF.

The V and J genes are TRBV4-1 and TRBJ1-1, with 7 bases aligning to TRBD1. The CDR3 contains 14 residues. J was trimmed by 3 bases and V by 2 bases; bases with no gene match: 3. The V gene's germline CDR1 is MGHRA and CDR2 YSYEKL. The CDR3 DNA reads as TGCGCCAGCAGCCAAAGGACAGGATACACTGAAGCTTTCTTT. Encoded protein: CASSQRTGYTEAFF.

This clone has a handful of counts. The chain employs TRBV29-1 and TRBJ1-5, with D maybe TRBD1 (5 bases). Germline values: CDR1 SQVTM, CDR2 ANQGSEA. The V end lost 4 bases, the J end lost 6 bases, and 13 bases lay between the germline ends. The CDR3 has 13 amino acids. The CDR3 coding sequence is TGCAGCGTTGGGGGGGGAGCGGGTCAGCCCCAGCATTTT. Its protein is CSVGGGAGQPQHF.

Worth noting for this clone: The sample carries other DNA sequences with the same CDR3. The chain couples TRBV27 to TRBJ1-2, with TRBD1 identical over 7 bases. The CDR3 contains 14 residues. In germline, CDR1 is MNHEY, CDR2 SMNVEV (reference sequence). The J segment lost 1 base and the V segment lost 4 bases, leaving 3 bases of the junction unmatched. The CDR3 DNA is TGTGCCAGCAGTTGGGCAGGGGGTAACTATGGCTACACCTTC. Protein: CASSWAGGNYGYTF.

This chain links TRBV2 with TRBJ1-1; D unresolved. This CDR3 region has 14 residues. Germline values: CDR1 SNHLY, CDR2 FYNNEI. Trimming removed 6 bases from V and 5 bases from J, with 16 bases in between. The CDR3 DNA follows: TGTGCCAGCAGGGACGCCTCCTGGGCGACTGAAGCTTTCTTT. Translated: CASRDASWATEAFF.

The rearrangement links TRBV30 to TRBJ1-2; maybe TRBD1 (5 bases). The CDR3 length is 13 residues. Trimming shortened V by 0 bases and J by 7 bases, and 12 bases separated the two germline ends. CDR1 is GTSNPN and CDR2 is SVGIG in the germline V gene (reference sequence). The CDR3 reads CAWSVSGWGGYTF. In nucleotides, the CDR3 is TGTGCCTGGAGTGTTTCAGGGTGGGGTGGCTACACCTTC.

This chain connects TRBV30 to TRBJ1-2; no reliable D call. V was shortened by 1 base and J by 3 bases, with 9 bases between the two germline ends. The CDR3 runs 13 residues. In germline, CDR1 is GTSNPN, CDR2 SVGIG (reference sequence). The CDR3 spells CAWSADLYYGYTF. Here the CDR3 DNA reads TGTGCCTGGAGTGCTGACCTCTACTATGGCTACACCTTC.

This clone appeared a few times. V gene TRBV7-8 combines with J gene TRBJ2-4; D is unresolved. From germline, CDR1 is SGHVS and CDR2 FQNEAQ. This CDR3 spans 14 amino acids. Trimming stripped 5 bases from V and 0 bases from J, with 8 bases between. The CDR3 here is CASSPELAKNIQYF. The CDR3 region has the DNA TGTGCCAGCAGCCCGGAGTTAGCCAAAAACATTCAGTACTTC.

A few counts support this clone. The genes are TRBV29-1 and TRBJ1-1; D gene unclear. V lost 4 bases and J lost 0, with 9 bases in between. The germline V gene has CDR1 SQVTM and CDR2 ANQGSEA. This CDR3 region has 13 residues. CDR3 protein: CSVVLQLNTEAFF. Written as DNA, the CDR3 is TGCAGCGTTGTCCTTCAATTGAACACTGAAGCTTTCTTT.

V gene TRBV9 combines with J gene TRBJ1-1; D is uncertain. Looked up from germline, CDR1 is SGDLS and CDR2 is YYNGEE. The CDR3 totals 14 residues. Trimming shortened V by 1 base and J by 3 bases, and 10 bases separated the two germline ends. The CDR3 nucleotides read TGTGCCAGCAGCGTAAGAGGCACGGACACTGAAGCTTTCTTT. It codes for CASSVRGTDTEAFF.

This clone was observed a handful of times. This rearrangement joins TRBV20-1 to TRBJ1-2; unclear D gene. Trimming left V 3 bases short and J 8 bases short, with 10 bases between. This CDR3 region has 11 residues. CDR1 and CDR2 (germline): DFQATT, SNEGSKA (reference sequence). DNA of the CDR3: TGCAGTGCTAGTAATTCCCGGGGCTACACCTTC. Translating gives CSASNSRGYTF.

This clone occurred a few times. This same CDR3 is encoded by further DNA sequences in the sample. The chain links TRBV11-2 to TRBJ2-3; D gene unclear. V dropped 3 bases and J dropped 2 bases, with 3 bases sitting between them. Germline V gene sequence: CDR1 SGHAT, CDR2 FQNNGV. The CDR3 loop spans 12 amino acids. The CDR3: CASSFSTDTQYF. The CDR3 DNA follows: TGTGCCAGCAGCTTCTCCACAGATACGCAGTATTTT.